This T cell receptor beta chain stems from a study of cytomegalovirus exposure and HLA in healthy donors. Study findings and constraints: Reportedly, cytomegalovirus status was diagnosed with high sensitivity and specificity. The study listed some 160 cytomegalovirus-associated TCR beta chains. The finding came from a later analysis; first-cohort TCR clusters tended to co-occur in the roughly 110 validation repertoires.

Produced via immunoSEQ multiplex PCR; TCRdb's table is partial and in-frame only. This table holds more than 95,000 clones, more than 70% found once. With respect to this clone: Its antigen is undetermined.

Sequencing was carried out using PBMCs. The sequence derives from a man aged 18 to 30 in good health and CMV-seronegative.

This CDR3 reads CASSQDPVLYYNEQFF. The CDR3, as DNA: TGTGCCAGCAGCCAAGATCCGGTACTCTACTACAATGAGCAGTTCTTC. The J gene is TRBJ2-1, the V gene TRBV14, with no clear D. The CDR3 runs 16 residues. CDR1 is SGHDN, CDR2 FVKESK, per germline. Trimming removed 0 bases at V and 3 bases at J, with 12 bases between.